The present T cell receptor (beta chain) was sequenced within a study of neurological immune-mediated disorders. The CDR3 sequence is 15 residues long. Germline V gene data show CDR1 as SGHDT and CDR2 as YYEEEE. The V and J ends lost 0 bases and 2 bases respectively, with 11 bases between them. TCRdb called the 5' RACE reads again in MiXCR, with one record for every CDR3 protein. The sample includes around 52,000 distinct CDR3 sequences, approximately 6.2% of them seen just once. The study built sorted libraries from about 910,000 CD4+ or CD8+ T cells. In this sample, this clonotype turned up many times.

The receptor was isolated from a young woman with multiple sclerosis. The sequenced sample was CD4+ T cells from blood. This rearrangement joins TRBV5-6 to TRBJ2-5; D is uncertain. The CDR3 reads CASSLAGHRQETQYF. The CDR3 DNA is TGTGCCAGCAGCTTGGCGGGCCATCGACAAGAGACCCAGTACTTC.